This TCR beta chain was obtained from a study of OX40 agonist ivuxolimab in advanced cancers. Using immunoSEQ multiplex PCR, the repertoire was profiled, and TCRdb retains in-frame clones only, with some absent. The repertoire holds some 41,000 clones, with 70% to 90% as singletons. The CDR3 has 18 residues. Trimming stripped 5 bases from V and 5 bases from J, with 22 bases between. Germline V CDR1 and CDR2: SSHAT, FNYEAQ (reference sequence). The rearrangement uses TRBV7-7 and TRBJ2-6; D not certain. The sequence came from an adult with an advanced solid tumor such as melanoma, head and neck, liver or kidney cancer. The sample in question was CD4+ or CD8+ T cells sorted from blood, obtained in a trial of the OX40 agonist ivuxolimab. CDR3 sequence (DNA): TGTGCCAGCAGCAGCGAGGTTAAGTGCCAAAGTCGGGCCAACGTCCTGACTTTC. This gives the protein CASSSEVKCQSRANVLTF. Together with reference TRBV7-7 and TRBJ2-6, the CDR3 gives the full variable domain: GAGVSQSPRYKVTKRGQDVTLRCDPISSHATLYWYQQALGQGPEFLTYFNYEAQPDKSGLPSDRFSAERPEGSISTLTIQRTEQRDSAMYRCASSSEVKCQSRANVLTFGAGSRLTVL.